This entry features one T cell receptor (beta chain) sequence. This entry belongs to a study of technical replicates of blood from a few donors. The protocol was immunoSEQ multiplex PCR, while the TCRdb copy is restricted to in-frame clones and leaves out a portion. The sample records almost 90,000 clones, approximately 93% being singletons. The CDR3 covers 14 residues. The junction had 7 bases not matched to a gene; V was cut back by 4 bases and J by 8 bases. Germline CDR1 reads SGDLS; CDR2 reads YYNGEE. Sequenced: T cells isolated from PBMCs. The TCR sequence derives from a human donor in good health. The chain employs TRBV9 and TRBJ1-4, with 8 bases that match TRBD1. In DNA, the CDR3 is TGTGCCAGCAGCCCAGGGGGCGCGCTAGAAAAACTGTTTTTT. This codes for CASSPGGALEKLFF.